This T cell receptor (beta chain) appears in the sequencing data of a study of vaccination and CD4 T cells after COVID-19. The overall study: Post-vaccine sample collection happened at a median of 72 days after dose two, ranging 14 to 241.

This clonotype was counted a few times. Its antigen is still unknown. Noted treatment: approximately nine-day PBMC culture with coronavirus spike peptide pools or control peptides (ViraFEST assay). Negative selection was the method that isolated CD4+ T cells after less than 12 days of culture. Notes on the study in general: Researchers looked at relatively few convalescent patients and had no early post-infection timepoints.

The CDR3 loop spans 14 amino acids. V dropped 8 bases and J dropped 5; count of bases not matched to a gene: 5. CDR1 is MNHNS and CDR2 is SASEGT in the germline V gene. An Oncomine TCR Beta short-read assay was used to sequence the DNA from cultured CD4+ T cells. A single record per CDR3 protein comes from TCRdb applying MiXCR to the PCR reads. The table records 15,000 to 25,000 distinct CDR3 sequences, about two fifths of them present only once. The V gene is TRBV6-1, the J gene TRBJ2-2, with 10 bases identical to TRBD1. The sequence was collected from a human donor with COVID-19. Specimen: cultured CD4+ T cells from blood. CDR3 loop: CASLRQGATGELFF. CDR3 DNA sequence: TGTGCCAGCCTTCGACAGGGGGCAACCGGGGAGCTGTTTTTT.